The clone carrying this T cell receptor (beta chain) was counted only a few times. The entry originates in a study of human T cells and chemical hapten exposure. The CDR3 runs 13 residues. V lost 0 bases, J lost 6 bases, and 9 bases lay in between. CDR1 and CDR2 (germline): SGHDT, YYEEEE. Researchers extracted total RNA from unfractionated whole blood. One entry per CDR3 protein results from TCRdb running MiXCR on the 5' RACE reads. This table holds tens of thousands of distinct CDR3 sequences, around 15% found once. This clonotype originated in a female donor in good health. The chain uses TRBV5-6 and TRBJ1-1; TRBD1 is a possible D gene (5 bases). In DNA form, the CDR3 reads TGTGCCAGCAGCTTGGATTTGACAGCTGAAGCTTTCTTT. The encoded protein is CASSLDLTAEAFF.